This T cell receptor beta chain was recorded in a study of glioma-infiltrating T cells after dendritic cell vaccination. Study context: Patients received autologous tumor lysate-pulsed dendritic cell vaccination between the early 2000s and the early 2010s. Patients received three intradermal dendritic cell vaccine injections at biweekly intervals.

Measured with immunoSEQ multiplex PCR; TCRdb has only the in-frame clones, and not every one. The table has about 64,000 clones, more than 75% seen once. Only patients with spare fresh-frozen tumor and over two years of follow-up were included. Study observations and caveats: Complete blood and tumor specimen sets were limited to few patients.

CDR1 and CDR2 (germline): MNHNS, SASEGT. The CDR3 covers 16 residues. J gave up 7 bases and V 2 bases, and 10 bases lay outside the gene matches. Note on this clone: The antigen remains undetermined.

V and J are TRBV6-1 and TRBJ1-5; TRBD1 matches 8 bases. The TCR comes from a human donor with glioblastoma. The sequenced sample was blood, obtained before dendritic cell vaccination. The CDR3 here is CASSELRDRKQQPQHF. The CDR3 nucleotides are TGTGCCAGCAGTGAATTACGGGACAGGAAGCAGCAGCCCCAGCATTTT.